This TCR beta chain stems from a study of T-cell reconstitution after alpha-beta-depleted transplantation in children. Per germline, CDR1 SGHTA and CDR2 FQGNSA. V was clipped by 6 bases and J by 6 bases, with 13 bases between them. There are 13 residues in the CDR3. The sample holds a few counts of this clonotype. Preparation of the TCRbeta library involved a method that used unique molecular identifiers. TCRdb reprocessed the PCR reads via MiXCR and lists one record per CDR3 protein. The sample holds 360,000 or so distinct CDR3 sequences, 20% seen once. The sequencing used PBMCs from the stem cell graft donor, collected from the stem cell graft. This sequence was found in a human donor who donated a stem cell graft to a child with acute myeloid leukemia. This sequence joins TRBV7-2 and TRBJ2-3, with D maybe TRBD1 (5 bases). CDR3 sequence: CASRPGPYDTQYF. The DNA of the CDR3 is TGTGCCAGCAGACCAGGGCCCTACGATACGCAGTATTTT.